This record concerns one T cell receptor (beta chain) sequence. The sample originates from a study of blood T cell repertoires in COVID-19. About the study: Sources were T cells, B-cell-depleted T cells, or PBMCs; the material itself was cDNA or gDNA.

V was clipped by 5 bases and J by 9 bases, with 10 bases between them. This CDR3 spans 11 amino acids. The germline V gene has CDR1 SGHVS and CDR2 FNYEAQ. TCRdb's table, derived via immunoSEQ multiplex PCR, lists solely in-frame clones and lacks some. There are some 87,000 clones in the sample; roughly 90% occur only once, and 4% to 4.5% lies in the top ten. Material: peripheral blood. The receptor comes from a human donor with COVID-19, enrolled during active disease. The donor label of this sample is uncertain. The chain couples TRBV7-6 to TRBJ2-5; TRBD2 might be the D (6 bases). The CDR3 nucleotides read TGTGCCAGCAGCAGCCCGGGGGCCCAGTACTTC. Protein product: CASSSPGAQYF.